This TCR beta chain was identified during a study of blood T cell repertoires in COVID-19. Study details: Samples of COVID-19 (acute and convalescent) were obtained from the United States, Italy and Spain. Sources were T cells, B-cell-depleted T cells, or PBMCs; the material itself was cDNA or gDNA.

Authors' methods: Scientists estimated how many nucleated cells there were by amplifying reference gene primers. Only in-frame clones appear in the TCRdb table, and some are missing; sequencing was by immunoSEQ multiplex PCR. That table supplies the V and J calls and clone size; D and trimming were determined from the DNA. The sample shows under 250,000 clones, 88% of them seen only once. This CDR3 is 11 amino acids long. Germline CDR1 and CDR2: MNHEY and SVGAGI. V was pared by 10 bases and J by 5 bases, with 9 bases between. The sequence was obtained from a woman in her fifties or sixties with acute or convalescent COVID-19. J is TRBJ2-1 and V is TRBV6-5, with no clear D. Sample: peripheral blood. Here the CDR3 reads CATLQNNEQFF. DNA for the CDR3: TGTGCCACTTTACAAAACAATGAGCAGTTCTTC.